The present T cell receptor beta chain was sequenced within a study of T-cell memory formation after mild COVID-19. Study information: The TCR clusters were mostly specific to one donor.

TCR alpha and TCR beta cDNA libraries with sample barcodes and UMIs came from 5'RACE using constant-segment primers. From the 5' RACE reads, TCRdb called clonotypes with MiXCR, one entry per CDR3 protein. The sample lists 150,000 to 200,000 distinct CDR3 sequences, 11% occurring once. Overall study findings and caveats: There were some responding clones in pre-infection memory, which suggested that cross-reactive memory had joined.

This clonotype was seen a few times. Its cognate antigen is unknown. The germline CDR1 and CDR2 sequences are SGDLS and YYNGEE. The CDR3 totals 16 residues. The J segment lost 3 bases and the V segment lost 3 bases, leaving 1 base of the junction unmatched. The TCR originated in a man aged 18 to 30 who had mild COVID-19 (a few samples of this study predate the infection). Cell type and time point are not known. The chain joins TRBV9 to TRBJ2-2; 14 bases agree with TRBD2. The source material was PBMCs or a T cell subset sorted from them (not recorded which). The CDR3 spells CASSGGLAGDTGELFF. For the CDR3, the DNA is TGTGCCAGCAGCGGGGGACTAGCGGGGGACACCGGGGAGCTGTTTTTT.